A selection of T cell receptor beta chains follows, all from one sample in a study of cytomegalovirus exposure and HLA in healthy donors. Generated by immunoSEQ multiplex PCR, the TCRdb table keeps only in-frame clones and is missing some. Its table lists roughly 100,000 clones. The sequenced sample was PBMCs. All receptors derive from a man aged 50 to 60 in good health and CMV-seropositive. CDR3s include the opening cysteine and the closing phenylalanine or tryptophan.

>TRBV12-5|TRBJ2-5
CASGSGLAEETQYF
>TRBV4-1|TRBJ2-1
CASSHPFGRGTYNEQFF
>TRBV27|TRBJ1-1
CASSLFGHTNTEAFF
>TRBV6-5|TRBJ1-1
CASILGRARTEAFF
>TRBV10-3|TRBJ2-1
CAISDGLAAYNEQFF
>TRBV7-2|TRBJ2-1
CASSFITSGNNEQFF
>TRBV4-3|TRBJ1-5
CASSQSPDQPQHF
>TRBV30|TRBJ1-1
CAWTQFTEAFF
>TRBV10-3|TRBJ1-1
CAISEGRGGTEAFF
>TRBV15|TRBJ1-1
CATSRDSGGNTEAFF
>TRBV9|TRBJ1-1
CASSQVTGGGRSEAFF
>TRBV28|TRBJ2-2
CASSFSGTNTGELFF
>TRBV7-2|TRBJ2-3
CASSPRIAGGPDTQYF
>TRBV5-6|TRBJ2-3
CASSSGLRTDTQYF
>TRBV19|TRBJ2-5
CASRQAGETQYF
>TRBV29-1|TRBJ1-3
CSVSGKGAGNTIYF
>TRBV30|TRBJ2-7
CAWSAGGSSYEQYF
>TRBV29-1|TRBJ2-5
CSVVPSTGQSTFETQYF
>TRBV9|TRBJ1-1
CASSVAGGGTEAFF
>TRBV30|TRBJ2-6
CAWSVTRAGANVLTF
>TRBV6-1|TRBJ1-1
CASRRTVMNTEAFF
>TRBV4-2|TRBJ2-5
CASSQEAGGGETQYF
>TRBV7-2|TRBJ2-2
CASSLARGQHTGELFF
>TRBV4-2|TRBJ1-2
CASSQVTGTGWNGCTF
>TRBV7-3|TRBJ2-1
CASSWRGGTGATLEQFF
>TRBV4-3|TRBJ2-1
CASSQEVVAGAVEQFF
>TRBV18|TRBJ2-7
CASSPLAGGPTDEQYF
>TRBV6-5|TRBJ2-4
CATSWLLAKNIQYF
>TRBV27|TRBJ2-5
CASREGNQETQYF
>TRBV19|TRBJ1-1
CASRTVRDSTYNTEAFF
>TRBV30|TRBJ2-3
CAWSTGEGDTQYF
>TRBV5-4|TRBJ2-6
CASSLATGSSGANVLTF
>TRBV5-4|TRBJ1-2
CASSPDRSNYGYTF
>TRBV12-5|TRBJ1-1
CASGLNTGGYSEAFF
>TRBV18|TRBJ1-5
CASSPPSGLVRHF
>TRBV6-5|TRBJ1-2
CASSRFGGYGYTF
>TRBV18|TRBJ2-2
CASSPPGGNTGELFF
>TRBV7-2|TRBJ2-7
CASSLLQGGNEQYF
>TRBV30|TRBJ2-1
CAWSADRINEQFF
>TRBV30|TRBJ2-1
CAWSVQTNEQFF
>TRBV4-3|TRBJ2-1
CASSQDSSAYNEQFF
>TRBV6-6|TRBJ1-3
CASSGDRSSGNTIYF
>TRBV5-6|TRBJ2-3
CASSQGLFSTDTQYF
>TRBV7-2|TRBJ2-7
CASSLFRGRGEQYF
>TRBV29-1|TRBJ2-5
CSVGDTSGETQYF
>TRBV6-5|TRBJ2-6
CASSRTGANVLTF
>TRBV19|TRBJ1-1
CASQRGILLNTEAFF
>TRBV11-2|TRBJ2-2
CASSPGQVTGELFF
>TRBV10-3|TRBJ1-1
CAISGHLNTEAFF
>TRBV18|TRBJ1-1
CASSPPNRNTEAFF
>TRBV28|TRBJ1-5
CASSLGGPPNQPQHF
>TRBV6-1|TRBJ2-7
CASSMGQLYEQYF
>TRBV4-3|TRBJ1-1
CASSQLSDWNTEAFF